Below, one T cell receptor beta chain is given with its context. Its cognate antigen has yet to be identified. The input lacks base qualities; no much larger clone sits a single base away. This entry is derived from a study of shared clonotypes between healthy human individuals (dated by TCRdb to 2018 to 2020). Study-wide context: The cohort comprised a couple of women and three men aged 18 to 49 years. Libraries were prepared and TCR repertoires were sequenced by different laboratories using diverse techniques, in order to increase sequencing depth and limit assay-specific biases. Per donor, three plates each were used for CD4 naive and CD4 memory, two for CD8 naive, and one for CD8 memory. Between about 0.85 and 9.5 billion PBMCs per donor were obtained by leukapheresis. Blood TCR repertoires of roughly five healthy adults were deeply sequenced to estimate repertoire size and the extent of clonotype sharing between individuals.

The donors were healthy, HIV-negative adults who had no recently reported acute infections or vaccinations. Only Caucasian adults living in Nashville, Tennessee, USA were represented among the donors. CD4+ T cells were enriched by magnetic negative selection; naive cells were then positively selected on CD45RA, and the negative fraction formed the memory subset. Blood was obtained by leukapheresis, after which PBMCs were separated by Ficoll-Histopaque density gradient centrifugation and cryopreserved in liquid nitrogen vapor phase. Analytical flow cytometry was used to check the purity and quantity of each magnetically sorted T cell population. From each sorted fraction, genomic DNA was isolated and quantified by UV absorbance on a Nanodrop 2000c. Using the deep immunoSEQ assay, TCR CDR3 regions were amplified from genomic DNA by multiplex PCR. Genomic DNA extracted from each cell subset was distributed evenly over all wells of several immunoSEQ 96-well plates, and each plate served as one replicate. For sorted subsets, about 0.2 ug genomic DNA, equal to approximately 30,000 T cell genomes, was loaded into each replicate PCR. The purified libraries were quantified using a Qubit 3.0 fluorometer, sized with a Bioanalyzer 2100, and then quantified again using the KAPA Library Quantification kit. A separate single-read 150-cycle Illumina NextSeq 550 flow cell was used to sequence each immunoSEQ 96-well plate. In the authors' own workflow: Because the immunoSEQ output held only junctional sequences and lacked quality scores, the filtering could not match the filtering applied to full-length reads. To assign V/J genes and CDR3, sequences were annotated against IMGT germline references using PyIR, a Python wrapper for IgBLAST v1.9. Reads were filtered out if the reads had weak V/J assignments (E-value above 1e-6), no CDR3, stop codons, out-of-frame junctions, or ambiguous translated residues. A V3J clonotype was defined by an identical inferred V gene, J gene, and CDR3 amino acid sequence. Percentage overlap between repertoires was computed as shared unique clonotypes divided by the size of the smaller repertoire. RTK rarefaction, the Chao1 estimator, and Recon v2.1 estimates of unobserved clonotypes were used to assess repertoire richness. For all TCRbeta clonotypes obtained by the gDNA method from a handful of donors, generation probabilities were computed with OLGA. TCRdb carries this immuneACCESS record with in-frame sequences only. Its versions omit some clonotypes, under half of them owing to an unresolved V gene in the studies checked, with the rest unexplained. Clone size and V and J calls were adopted from that table, with D and trimming inferred from the DNA. Counted in this sample were 1 million to 1.2 million clones; roughly 80% of them appeared once. The ten largest clones add up to more than 0.85% of the sample.

Summary of the overall study and its limitations: Sharing across a handful of donors was observed for approximately 4.6% of naive CD4, about 3.2% of naive CD8, 2.3% of memory CD4, and around 0.4% of memory CD8 clonotypes. The small number of donors limited the genetic and exposure-history diversity represented. Naive subsets generally had larger estimated clonotype richness than memory subsets did. Pairwise subsampling led to the expectation that sequencing depth would affect the degree of clonotype sharing among donors. Sampling was limited to blood, and TCR repertoires in tissue likely differ from TCR repertoires in blood. Incomplete sequencing was indicated by rarefaction of sorted-subset datasets, despite the large sequencing depth. Higher generation probabilities were observed for clonotypes shared by all four sorted-subset donors than for non-shared clonotypes.

The specimen sequenced was memory CD4+ T cells from PBMCs. In light of the paper, this sample's cell subset or site label describes: CD45RA-negative fraction. This TCR came from a man younger than 35 in good health. Some clones in this sample may be carry-over from other donors' samples.

The CDR3 protein: CAWSGGFYEQYF. The nucleotide sequence reads TGTGCCTGGAGTGGAGGGTTCTACGAGCAGTACTTC. The receptor chain draws on TRBV30 and TRBJ2-7; possibly the D gene is TRBD2, per 5 matching bases. The CDR3 holds 12 amino acids from the cysteine to the phenylalanine. The kept DNA is CDR3 alone, 36 bases in frame from the first base. The germline ends are 7 bases apart after V is trimmed by 1 base and J by 3 bases. CDR1 GTSNPN and CDR2 SVGIG are derived from the germline V gene (reference sequence).